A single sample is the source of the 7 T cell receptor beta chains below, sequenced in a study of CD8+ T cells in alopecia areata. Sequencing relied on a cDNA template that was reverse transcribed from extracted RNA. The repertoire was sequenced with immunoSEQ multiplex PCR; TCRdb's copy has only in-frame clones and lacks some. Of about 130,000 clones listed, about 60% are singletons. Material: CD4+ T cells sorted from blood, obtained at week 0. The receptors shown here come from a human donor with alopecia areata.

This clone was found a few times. The CDR3: CSVVWWDKDTEAFF. The CDR3 nucleotides are TGCAGCGTTGTGTGGTGGGATAAGGACACTGAAGCTTTCTTT. V gene TRBV29-1 combines with J gene TRBJ1-1; D gene ambiguous. The germline CDR1 and CDR2 sequences are SQVTM and ANQGSEA. The CDR3 runs to 14 residues. V lost 4 bases to trimming and J lost 3 bases, with 15 bases between them.

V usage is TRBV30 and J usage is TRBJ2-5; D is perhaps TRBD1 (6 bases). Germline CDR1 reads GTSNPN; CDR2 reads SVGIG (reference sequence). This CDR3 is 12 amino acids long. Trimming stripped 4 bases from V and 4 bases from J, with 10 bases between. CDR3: CAWKGVGETQYF. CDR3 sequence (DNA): TGTGCCTGGAAGGGGGTCGGAGAGACCCAGTACTTC. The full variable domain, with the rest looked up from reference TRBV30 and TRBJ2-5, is SQTIHQWPATLVQPVGSPLSLECTVEGTSNPNLYWYRQAAGRGLQLLFYSVGIGQISSEVPQNLSASRPQDRQFILSSKKLLLSDSGFYLCAWKGVGETQYFGPGTRLLVL.

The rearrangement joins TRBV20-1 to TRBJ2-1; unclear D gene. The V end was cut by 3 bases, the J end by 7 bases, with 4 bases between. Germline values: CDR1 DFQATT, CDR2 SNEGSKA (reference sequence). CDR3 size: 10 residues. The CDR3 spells CSASRNEQFF. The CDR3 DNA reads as TGCAGTGCTAGCAGGAATGAGCAGTTCTTC.

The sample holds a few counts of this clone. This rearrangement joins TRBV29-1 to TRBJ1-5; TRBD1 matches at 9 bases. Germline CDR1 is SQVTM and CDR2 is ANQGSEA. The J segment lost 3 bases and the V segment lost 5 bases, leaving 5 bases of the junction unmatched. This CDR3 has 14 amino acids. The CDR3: CSVIGTGFNQPQHF. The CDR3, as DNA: TGCAGCGTTATAGGGACAGGGTTCAATCAGCCCCAGCATTTT.

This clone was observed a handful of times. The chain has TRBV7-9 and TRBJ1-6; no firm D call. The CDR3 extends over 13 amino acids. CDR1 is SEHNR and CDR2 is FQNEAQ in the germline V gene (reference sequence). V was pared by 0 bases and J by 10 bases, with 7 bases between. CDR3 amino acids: CASSLAGRSPLHF. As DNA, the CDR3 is TGTGCCAGCAGCTTAGCGGGCCGATCACCCCTCCACTTT.

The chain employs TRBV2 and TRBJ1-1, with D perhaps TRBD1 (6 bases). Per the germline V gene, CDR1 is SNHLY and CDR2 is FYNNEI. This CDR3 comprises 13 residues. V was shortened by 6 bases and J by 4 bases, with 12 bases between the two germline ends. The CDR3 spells CASRQGMGTEAFF. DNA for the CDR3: TGTGCCAGCAGACAGGGTATGGGCACTGAAGCTTTCTTT.

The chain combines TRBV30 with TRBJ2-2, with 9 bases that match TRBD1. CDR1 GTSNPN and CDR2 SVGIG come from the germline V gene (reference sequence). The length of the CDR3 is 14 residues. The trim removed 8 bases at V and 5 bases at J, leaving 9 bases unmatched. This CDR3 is CAGPGQGLTGELFF. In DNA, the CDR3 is TGTGCCGGACCGGGACAGGGATTAACCGGGGAGCTGTTTTTT.